A selection of T cell receptor beta chains follows, all from one sample in a study of blood T cell repertoires in COVID-19. Using immunoSEQ multiplex PCR, the repertoire was profiled, and TCRdb retains in-frame clones only, with some absent. The data hold about 120,000 clones, with 75% to 90% observed a single time. The sequencing input was peripheral blood. The receptors derive from a man aged 65-85 years with active or convalescent COVID-19. The CDR3 runs from the conserved cysteine through the conserved F or W. D genes are given only for firm matches.

J | D | V | DNA | CDR3
TRBJ1-4 | TRBD1 | TRBV5-1 | TGCGCCAGCAGCGAATTGGGACAGGCTAATGAAAAACTGTTTTTT | CASSELGQANEKLFF
TRBJ2-2 | . | TRBV6-6 | TGTGCCAGCGGAGGGGTTCGGACCGGGGAGCTGTTTTTT | CASGGVRTGELFF
TRBJ1-5 | TRBD1 | TRBV12-5 | TGTGCTAGTGTCCCGGGACAGGGACGTTTGAGGAATCAGCCCCAGCATTTT | CASVPGQGRLRNQPQHF
TRBJ2-1 | TRBD2 | TRBV18 | TGTGCCACCCGGACTAGCGCGAACAATGAGCAGTTCTTC | CATRTSANNEQFF
TRBJ2-3 | . | TRBV30 | TGTGCCTGGGCGGCTGGGGGAGGAGATACGCAGTATTTT | CAWAAGGGDTQYF
TRBJ2-3 | . | TRBV30 | TGTGCCTGGAGTGTAAGCGGTAGCACAGATACGCAGTATTTT | CAWSVSGSTDTQYF
TRBJ1-2 | TRBD1 | TRBV30 | TGTGCCTGGAGTGAGGGACAGCATTATGGCTACACCTTC | CAWSEGQHYGYTF
TRBJ2-5 | TRBD2 | TRBV27 | TGTGCCAGCAAACTAGCGGGAGCCCAGTACTTC | CASKLAGAQYF
TRBJ1-5 | . | TRBV19 | TGTGCCAGTAGTCGCGGGGGGATTATTCAGCCCCAGCATTTT | CASSRGGIIQPQHF
TRBJ2-1 | TRBD2 | TRBV28 | TGTGCCAGCAGTTCCCCGGGACTAGCGGGAGCCTACAATGAGCAGTTCTTC | CASSSPGLAGAYNEQFF
TRBJ2-5 | TRBD1 | TRBV7-7 | TGTGCTAGCAGCTTGCAGGGGGCGCGAGAGACCCAGTACTTC | CASSLQGARETQYF
TRBJ2-7 | TRBD2 | TRBV27 | TGTGCCAGCAGTTTAGGACTAGCGGCGGAGCAGTACTTC | CASSLGLAAEQYF
TRBJ2-1 | TRBD2 | TRBV4-2 | TGTGCCAGCAGCCATCCGGGAGGGCCCTCCTACAATGAGCAGTTCTTC | CASSHPGGPSYNEQFF
TRBJ2-4 | TRBD2 | TRBV30 | TGTGCCTGGAGTTTGACTAGCGGGAGGGGAAACATTCAGTACTTC | CAWSLTSGRGNIQYF
TRBJ2-7 | TRBD2 | TRBV5-6 | TGTGCCAGCAGCTACTTCGGGACTAGCAGCTACGAGCAGTACTTC | CASSYFGTSSYEQYF
TRBJ1-2 | TRBD1 | TRBV28 | TGTGCCAGCAGGACAGGGAACGACTATGGCTACACCTTC | CASRTGNDYGYTF
TRBJ2-1 | . | TRBV18 | TGTGCCAGCTCACCGTCCCAGACTAGTTCCCATGAGCAGTTCTTC | CASSPSQTSSHEQFF
TRBJ1-2 | . | TRBV4-1 | TGCGCCAGCAGCCAAGTCCCACAGGGAGAAGGCTACACCTTC | CASSQVPQGEGYTF
TRBJ1-3 | . | TRBV7-8 | TGTGCCAGCAGCTTAGCGGGGGGGAATCGCATCCACTCTGGAAACACCATATATTTT | CASSLAGGNRIHSGNTIYF
TRBJ2-2 | . | TRBV2 | TGTGCCAGCAGTCCCAGGGTGGTCGGGGAGCTGTTTTTT | CASSPRVVGELFF
TRBJ1-4 | . | TRBV27 | TGTGCCAGCAGTTTAGGCCAATCGACTAATGAAAAACTGTTTTTT | CASSLGQSTNEKLFF
TRBJ1-1 | TRBD1 | TRBV25-1 | TGTGCCAGCAGTCCGACAGGGATGAACACTGAAGCTTTCTTT | CASSPTGMNTEAFF